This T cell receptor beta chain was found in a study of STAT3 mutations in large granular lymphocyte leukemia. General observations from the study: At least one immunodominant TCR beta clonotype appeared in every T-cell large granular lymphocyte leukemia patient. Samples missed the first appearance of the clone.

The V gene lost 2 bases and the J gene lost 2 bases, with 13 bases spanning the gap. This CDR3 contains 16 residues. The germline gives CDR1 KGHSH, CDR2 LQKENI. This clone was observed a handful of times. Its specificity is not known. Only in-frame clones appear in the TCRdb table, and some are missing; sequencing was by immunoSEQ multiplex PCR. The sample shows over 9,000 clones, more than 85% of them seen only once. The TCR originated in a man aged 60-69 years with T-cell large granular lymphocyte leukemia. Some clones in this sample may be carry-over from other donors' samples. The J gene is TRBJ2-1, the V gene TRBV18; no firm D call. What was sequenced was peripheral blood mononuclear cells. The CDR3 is CASSPNSQATYNEQFF. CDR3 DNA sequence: TGTGCCAGCTCACCAAATTCGCAGGCAACCTACAATGAGCAGTTCTTC.